This section outlines one T cell receptor beta chain sequence together with its context. CDR3 length: 15 residues. CDR1 and CDR2 from the germline V gene are KGHDR and SFDVKD. The ends lost 5 bases at V and 0 bases at J; junction bases unmatched: 6. The entry originates in a study of blood T cell repertoires in COVID-19. Clones were read by immunoSEQ multiplex PCR, and TCRdb kept only the in-frame ones, dropping some. Here the sample spans about 330,000 clones, roughly 83% being singletons. The V call is TRBV24-1, the J call TRBJ2-7; 7 bases are a match to TRBD1. Material: peripheral blood. This TCR was recovered from a woman aged 50 to 60 with acute or convalescent COVID-19. CDR3 coding DNA: TGTGCCACCAGTGCCCCCGGGACAGCCTCCTACGAGCAGTACTTC. Protein sequence: CATSAPGTASYEQYF.